Listed here are 8 T cell receptor beta chains from one sample, sequenced in a study of cytomegalovirus exposure and HLA in healthy donors. Amplification used 60 Vbeta primers and 13 Jbeta primers. The method was immunoSEQ multiplex PCR; TCRdb's version includes in-frame clones alone and lacks a portion of them. The sample records over 150,000 clones, 65% to 85% being singletons. The sequencing input was PBMCs. The source is a woman aged 30 to 39 in good health and CMV-seropositive.

This clone appeared a few times. The genes are TRBV4-2 and TRBJ1-4, with TRBD1 identical over 9 bases. Germline V gene sequence: CDR1 LGHNA, CDR2 YNFKEQ. The junction had 7 bases not matched to a gene; V was cut back by 0 bases and J by 8 bases. The CDR3 contains 16 residues. The CDR3 loop reads CASSQDYGTGQEKLFF. The CDR3 DNA reads TGTGCCAGCAGCCAAGATTATGGGACAGGGCAGGAAAAACTGTTTTTT.

This chain links TRBV2 with TRBJ1-1; 12 nucleotides match TRBD1. This CDR3 region has 14 residues. V shed 7 bases and J 6 bases; nucleotides not matched to a gene: 6. Looked up from germline, CDR1 is SNHLY and CDR2 is FYNNEI. The CDR3 region is CASTRDRGRAEAFF. The CDR3 DNA follows: TGTGCCAGCACAAGGGACAGGGGGCGGGCTGAAGCTTTCTTT.

The chain uses TRBV5-1 and TRBJ2-5; the match to TRBD1 covers 8 bases. The CDR3 has 14 residues. CDR1 SGHRS and CDR2 YFSETQ come from the germline V gene. V was pared by 7 bases and J by 0 bases, with 5 bases of the junction left unmatched. CDR3 coding DNA: TGCGCCAGCGGACAGGGAAACTACCAAGAGACCCAGTACTTC. Amino acid sequence: CASGQGNYQETQYF.

The chain joins TRBV4-1 to TRBJ2-2; weak D call: TRBD1 (6 bases). Germline V CDR1 and CDR2: MGHRA, YSYEKL. Trimming took off 0 bases at V and 3 bases at J, with 14 bases between the two ends. This CDR3 is 17 amino acids long. CDR3 in DNA: TGCGCCAGCAGCCAAGAAGGCAGGGGCTGGTACACCGGGGAGCTGTTTTTT. Protein: CASSQEGRGWYTGELFF.

The CDR3 bases are TGCAGTGCGACTCACACAGATACGCAGTATTTT. Its translation is CSATHTDTQYF. The chain joins TRBV20-1 to TRBJ2-3, with D unclear. The length of the CDR3 is 11 residues. The V end was cut by 6 bases, the J end by 2 bases, with 6 bases between. From germline, CDR1 is DFQATT and CDR2 SNEGSKA (reference sequence).

This clone was recorded only once. This chain uses TRBV2 with TRBJ2-5; a weak D match, TRBD1 (5 bases). TRBJ2-7 explains the end of the DNA better; the J call may be wrong. CDR1 and CDR2 (germline): SNHLY, FYNNEI. The CDR3 has 14 residues. CDR3 protein: CASSGQGPSYEQYF. CDR3 DNA sequence: TGTGCCAGCAGTGGGCAGGGTCCCTCCTACGAGCAGTACTTC.

V usage is TRBV29-1 and J usage is TRBJ2-5; 7 bases are a match to TRBD2. V gave up 7 bases and J gave up 1 base; unmatched junction bases: 9. The length of the CDR3 is 14 residues. CDR1 is SQVTM, CDR2 ANQGSEA, per germline. DNA for the CDR3: TGCAGCGCTCACCGGCCTAGCGGCCAAGAGACCCAGTACTTC. Translation gives CSAHRPSGQETQYF.

J is TRBJ2-1 and V is TRBV7-3; D is undetermined. V lost 2 bases, J lost 5 bases, and 10 bases lay in between. The CDR3 contains 14 residues. Germline loops: CDR1 SGHTA, CDR2 FQGTGA. The CDR3, as DNA: TGTGCCAGCAGCTTAGCCTCTAGTGACAATGAGCAGTTCTTC. This codes for CASSLASSDNEQFF.